The 16 T cell receptor beta chains listed next were all sequenced from one sample in a study of cytomegalovirus exposure and HLA in healthy donors. 13 Jbeta primers and 60 Vbeta primers were used for the PCR. Assay: immunoSEQ multiplex PCR; the TCRdb copy retains only in-frame clones and omits some. The table records around 76,000 clones, about two thirds of them present only once. The sequencing sample was made of PBMCs. Receptor source: a middle-aged man in good health and CMV-seropositive.

This chain connects TRBV5-1 to TRBJ1-2; 9 nucleotides match TRBD1. Trimming removed 2 bases from V and 5 bases from J; junction bases left unmatched: 7. The CDR3 runs to 15 residues. Germline V lookup: CDR1 SGHRS, CDR2 YFSETQ. CDR3 residues: CASSLATGTGYGYTF. The CDR3, as DNA: TGCGCCAGCAGCTTAGCTACCGGGACAGGGTATGGCTACACCTTC.

This clone occurred a few times. The rearrangement joins TRBV28 to TRBJ2-3; tentative D call: TRBD2 (5 bases). The CDR3 runs 12 residues. Trimming cost V 10 bases and J 2 bases, with 10 bases left between them. Germline CDR1 reads MDHEN; CDR2 reads SYDVKM. The CDR3 coding sequence is TGTGCCACCTCGGGAAACACAGATACGCAGTATTTT. Protein sequence: CATSGNTDTQYF.

V and J are TRBV19 and TRBJ1-3; TRBD1 might be the D (5 bases). The germline V gene encodes CDR1 LNHDA and CDR2 SQIVND (reference sequence). CDR3 length equals 20 residues. V was clipped by 3 bases and J by 0 bases, with 24 bases between them. The CDR3 loop is CASSISTPRQRLGSGNTIYF. CDR3 in DNA: TGTGCCAGTAGTATCTCCACCCCGAGACAGAGGCTAGGCTCTGGAAACACCATATATTTT.

This clone showed up just a few times. The chain couples TRBV7-3 to TRBJ2-1, with 14 bases matching TRBD2. Trimming removed 6 bases from V and 3 bases from J; junction bases left unmatched: 1. CDR3 length: 15 amino acids. Germline V gene data show CDR1 as SGHTA and CDR2 as FQGTGA. The CDR3 region is CASSGTSGSYNEQFF. CDR3 sequence (DNA): TGTGCCAGCAGTGGGACTAGCGGGAGCTACAATGAGCAGTTCTTC. The full variable domain, in which reference TRBV7-3 and TRBJ2-1 provide the parts outside the CDR3, is GAGVSQTPSNKVTEKGKYVELRCDPISGHTALYWYRQSLGQGPEFLIYFQGTGAADDSGLPNDRFFAVRPEGSVSTLKIQRTERGDSAVYLCASSGTSGSYNEQFFGPGTRLTVL.

CDR3 region: CASSLEGTGITDTQYF. CDR3 in DNA: TGTGCCAGCAGCTTAGAGGGGACAGGGATCACAGATACGCAGTATTTT. The gene calls are TRBV7-9 and TRBJ2-3; 9 positions match TRBD1. The V and J ends lost 1 base and 2 bases, in that order; junction bases with no gene match: 4. The CDR3 spans 16 residues. The germline V gene has CDR1 SEHNR and CDR2 FQNEAQ (reference sequence).

This clone was seen a handful of times. The chain links TRBV4-3 to TRBJ1-1; TRBD1 is a possible D gene (5 bases). Germline V gives CDR1 LGHNA, CDR2 YSLEER. This CDR3 spans 14 amino acids. V was cut by 6 bases and J by 1 base, with 12 bases left in between. The DNA for the CDR3 is TGCGCCAGCAGTCTACAGGAAACGAACACTGAAGCTTTCTTT. Translated, it gives CASSLQETNTEAFF.

The chain links TRBV27 to TRBJ2-5, with 12 positions matching TRBD1. Trimming at V came to 5 bases and at J to 0 bases, leaving 13 bases not matched to a gene. This CDR3 is 19 amino acids long. CDR1 MNHEY and CDR2 SMNVEV come from the germline V gene (reference sequence). The CDR3: CASSTVRPGQGAYQETQYF. CDR3 DNA sequence: TGTGCCAGCAGTACCGTCCGGCCGGGACAGGGGGCGTACCAAGAGACCCAGTACTTC.

The chain recombines TRBV28 with TRBJ1-1; 8 nucleotides match TRBD1. The length of the CDR3 is 14 residues. V was pared by 6 bases and J by 6 bases, with 9 bases of the junction left unmatched. The germline V gene has CDR1 MDHEN and CDR2 SYDVKM. The CDR3 region has the DNA TGTGCCAGCAGGGTACAGGGGGTCCTCTCTGAAGCTTTCTTT. Translated: CASRVQGVLSEAFF.

The chain has TRBV18 and TRBJ2-7; 7 positions match TRBD1. The J segment lost 3 bases and the V segment lost 3 bases, leaving 2 bases of the junction unmatched. The CDR3 runs to 13 residues. CDR1 is KGHSH, CDR2 LQKENI, per germline. As DNA, the CDR3 is TGTGCCAGCTCACCGACAGGGATCTACGAGCAGTACTTC. Residues: CASSPTGIYEQYF.

About this clone itself: Additional DNA sequences in this sample encode the identical CDR3. Written as DNA, the CDR3 is TGTGCCAGCAGTTTATCCGGGGATGAAAAACTGTTTTTT. Translated, it gives CASSLSGDEKLFF. This chain links TRBV27 with TRBJ1-4; the D is unclear. This CDR3 comprises 13 residues. In germline, CDR1 is MNHEY, CDR2 SMNVEV (reference sequence). V was trimmed by 0 bases and J by 6 bases, leaving 5 bases between them.

The chain joins TRBV9 to TRBJ1-2; tentatively, D is TRBD1 (5 bases). Germline V gene sequence: CDR1 SGDLS, CDR2 YYNGEE. The CDR3 loop spans 18 amino acids. Trimming removed 0 bases at V and 3 bases at J, with 21 bases between. CDR3 sequence reads: CASSVAPRSTDSHYGYTF. CDR3 bases: TGTGCCAGCAGCGTAGCCCCCCGCAGCACAGACAGCCACTATGGCTACACCTTC.

This sequence joins TRBV27 and TRBJ1-5; the D gene is possibly TRBD1 (5 bases). Germline V gene data show CDR1 as MNHEY and CDR2 as SMNVEV (reference sequence). V was pared by 5 bases and J by 2 bases, with 16 bases between. The CDR3 covers 16 residues. The chain's CDR3 is CASSPTVPNGNQPQHF. Written as DNA, the CDR3 is TGTGCCAGCAGTCCGACAGTCCCAAATGGCAATCAGCCCCAGCATTTT.

V usage is TRBV28 and J usage is TRBJ1-5; D uncertain. Looked up from germline, CDR1 is MDHEN and CDR2 is SYDVKM. This CDR3 has 14 amino acids. V was cut by 2 bases and J by 0 bases, with 5 bases left in between. The CDR3 reads CASSLQVSNQPQHF. The CDR3 region has the DNA TGTGCCAGCAGTTTACAGGTTAGCAATCAGCCCCAGCATTTT.

This clone was observed a handful of times. This sequence joins TRBV6-5 and TRBJ1-1; D is undetermined. This CDR3 has 12 amino acids. Germline lookup yields CDR1 MNHEY and CDR2 SVGAGI. V dropped 6 bases and J dropped 1 base, with 6 bases sitting between them. The CDR3 reads CASSPRNTEAFF. The CDR3 DNA reads as TGTGCCAGCAGCCCCAGGAACACTGAAGCTTTCTTT.

The rearrangement uses TRBV6-1 and TRBJ1-5; 7 bases map to TRBD1. CDR3 length: 14 amino acids. The ends lost 4 bases at V and 7 bases at J; junction bases unmatched: 7. Germline V gene sequence: CDR1 MNHNS, CDR2 SASEGT. CDR3 sequence reads: CASSGQGISQPQHF. CDR3 DNA: TGTGCCAGCAGTGGACAGGGAATAAGCCAGCCCCAGCATTTT.

This clone was seen once. The V and J genes are TRBV6-6 and TRBJ1-1; possible D gene TRBD1, 5 bases. This CDR3 contains 12 residues. V was clipped by 6 bases and J by 11 bases, with 16 bases between them. Germline-derived CDR1 and CDR2 are MNHNY and SVGAGI (reference sequence). CDR3 in amino acids: CASSPDSWFAFF. The CDR3 region has the DNA TGTGCCAGCAGCCCTGACAGTTGGTTCGCTTTCTTT.